This T cell receptor (beta chain) was captured in a study of T-cell memory formation after mild COVID-19. This CDR3 has 15 residues. Trimming cost V 5 bases and J 8 bases, with 21 bases left between them. CDR1 and CDR2 (germline): SGHVS, FNYEAQ. 5'RACE primed at constant segments yielded TCR alpha and TCR beta cDNA libraries bearing sample barcodes and UMIs. Each CDR3 protein is one row after TCRdb ran MiXCR on the 5' RACE reads. The sample records 130,000 to 150,000 distinct CDR3 sequences, around 5.8% being singletons. Study-level points and caveats: Prior to infection, memory already included some responding clones, suggesting cross-reactive memory joined. Balance between CD4 and CD8 was seen in clones contracting day 15 to 85, and a CD4+ lean was seen in later expanders. The second-wave clones peaking on day 37 were not confirmed as SARS-CoV-2-specific.

This clonotype was found many times. Its specificity is unknown. The specimen sequenced was PBMCs or a T cell subset sorted from them (not recorded which). V is TRBV7-6 and J is TRBJ1-2, with a weak D call TRBD1 (6 bases). The sequence came from an adult woman who had mild COVID-19 (a few samples of this study predate the infection). Cell type and time point are not known. The CDR3 nucleotides are TGTGCCAGCAGCGACGTACAGGGACCTCTTATCGGCTACACCTTC. Translating gives CASSDVQGPLIGYTF. Variable domain in full (rest from reference TRBV7-6 and TRBJ1-2): GAGVSQSPRYKVTKRGQDVALRCDPISGHVSLYWYRQALGQGPEFLTYFNYEAQQDKSGLPNDRFSAERPEGSISTLTIQRTEQRDSAMYRCASSDVQGPLIGYTFGSGTRLTVV.